Listed here is a single T cell receptor beta chain. Its antigen is unknown. The sample comes from a study of T cells in Graves' hyperthyroidism and ophthalmopathy. The study, taken as a whole, reports: Onset of ophthalmopathy came a median about 6.5 months after the model predicted it.

The ends lost 4 bases at V and 8 bases at J; junction bases unmatched: 9. CDR1 is PRHDT and CDR2 is FYEKMQ in the germline V gene (reference sequence). CDR3 length: 15 residues. Authors of the study amplified TCR beta CDR3 regions from RNA transcripts. The TCR CDR3 first-round RT-PCR relied on the HTBI primer set. MiXCR, applied by TCRdb to the multiplex PCR reads, yields one record per CDR3 protein. The data contain more than 250,000 distinct CDR3 sequences, 12% to 15% of them singletons. Diagnostic assessment was based on clinical symptoms, serum thyroxine and TRAb, thyroid ultrasound and orbital computed tomography. Blood was obtained at the first hyperthyroidism diagnosis, which preceded any ophthalmopathy symptoms.

The receptor's source is a woman between 50 and 59 years old with Graves' hyperthyroidism that later progressed to Graves' ophthalmopathy. The V gene is TRBV13, the J gene TRBJ1-4; 8 bases fit TRBD1. The material sequenced was blood. The DNA for the CDR3 is TGTGCCAGCAGCTCCGAAGGGACAGGTCGGGAAAAACTGTTTTTT. Amino acid sequence: CASSSEGTGREKLFF.